The 23 T cell receptor beta chains reported below all come from one sample, sequenced in a study of blood T cell repertoires in COVID-19. The data were produced by immunoSEQ multiplex PCR, yet TCRdb's version contains in-frame clones alone and is incomplete. The sample includes around 140,000 clones, roughly 88% of them seen just once. Sequenced: peripheral blood. The receptors stem from a man between 65 and 79 years old with acute or convalescent COVID-19.

The chain uses TRBV9 and TRBJ1-4; D uncertain. The germline V gene has CDR1 SGDLS and CDR2 YYNGEE. CDR3 length equals 15 residues. V lost 0 bases and J 8 bases, leaving 14 bases between the germline ends. The CDR3 region has the DNA TGTGCCAGCAGCGTAGGTTCACTACTCGGGGAAAAACTGTTTTTT. This sequence encodes CASSVGSLLGEKLFF. The variable domain in full, with the rest retrieved from reference TRBV9 and TRBJ1-4, is DSGVTQTPKHLITATGQRVTLRCSPRSGDLSVYWYQQSLDQGLQFLIQYYNGEERAKGNILERFSAQQFPDLHSELNLSSLELGDSALYFCASSVGSLLGEKLFFGSGTQLSVL.

This rearrangement joins TRBV3-1 (or the pseudogene TRBV3-2) to TRBJ2-1; the match to TRBD1 covers 10 bases. Germline trimming cut 1 base from V and 7 bases from J; bases unmatched to any gene: 4. The CDR3 covers 15 residues. Germline V gene data show CDR1 as LGHDT and CDR2 as YNNKEL (reference sequence). The CDR3 region has the DNA TGTGCCAGCAGCCAAGTTTGGACAGGGGGGAATGAGCAGTTCTTC. Residues: CASSQVWTGGNEQFF.

This chain links TRBV19 with TRBJ1-4, with D uncertain. The CDR3 runs to 15 residues. V was cut by 1 base and J by 6 bases, with 12 bases left in between. CDR1 and CDR2 from the germline V gene are LNHDA and SQIVND (reference sequence). The CDR3 spells CASSIARPRDEKLFF. The CDR3 DNA reads TGTGCCAGTAGTATAGCCCGACCGAGGGATGAAAAACTGTTTTTT.

This clone was counted a single time. V gene TRBV5-1 combines with J gene TRBJ2-1, with 9 bases fitting TRBD1. The trim removed 4 bases at V and 7 bases at J, leaving 6 bases unmatched. This CDR3 comprises 14 residues. The germline V gene has CDR1 SGHRS and CDR2 YFSETQ. This CDR3 reads CASSGGQGMNEQFF. CDR3 coding DNA: TGCGCCAGCAGCGGGGGACAGGGTATGAATGAGCAGTTCTTC.

This chain connects TRBV19 to TRBJ2-1, with TRBD2 identical over 10 bases. CDR3 size: 17 residues. The trim removed 9 bases at V and 4 bases at J, leaving 15 bases unmatched. CDR1 and CDR2 (germline): LNHDA, SQIVND (reference sequence). CDR3 sequence: CASSKGVAGGSYNEQFF. CDR3 sequence (DNA): TGTGCCAGCTCCAAGGGCGTAGCGGGGGGTTCTTACAATGAGCAGTTCTTC.

This clone was counted a single time. The chain uses TRBV19 and TRBJ1-2; TRBD1 matches at 9 bases. Germline V gives CDR1 LNHDA, CDR2 SQIVND (reference sequence). This CDR3 has 15 residues. V gave up 3 bases and J gave up 2 bases; unmatched junction bases: 4. This CDR3 is CASSILGTGNYGYTF. The CDR3, as DNA: TGTGCCAGTAGTATTCTTGGGACAGGGAACTATGGCTACACCTTC.

V and J are TRBV4-1 and TRBJ2-5, with a possible D match to TRBD2 (6 bases). Trimming stripped 1 base from V and 0 bases from J, with 18 bases between. The V gene's germline CDR1 is MGHRA and CDR2 YSYEKL. This CDR3 has 18 amino acids. The CDR3 DNA sequence: TGCGCCAGCAGCCAAGTAAAGTTCTCCGGGGGATACCAAGAGACCCAGTACTTC. Amino acids: CASSQVKFSGGYQETQYF.

In its sample, this clone was seen a few times. This chain connects TRBV18 to TRBJ2-1; 14 positions match TRBD2. Unmatched junction bases numbered 6, after V lost 0 bases and J lost 5 bases. Germline V gene sequence: CDR1 KGHSH, CDR2 LQKENI. CDR3 length equals 18 residues. The CDR3 sequence: CASSPPRGTSGGNNEQFF. Written as DNA, the CDR3 is TGTGCCAGCTCACCACCGCGCGGGACTAGCGGGGGTAACAATGAGCAGTTCTTC.

This chain connects TRBV5-1 to TRBJ2-1; D is undetermined. The CDR3 covers 14 residues. The ends were cut back, 3 bases at V and 0 bases at J, with 7 bases in the middle. Germline-derived CDR1 and CDR2 are SGHRS and YFSETQ. This CDR3 is CASSSLGSYNEQFF. In DNA form, the CDR3 reads TGCGCCAGCAGCTCCCTCGGCTCCTACAATGAGCAGTTCTTC.

The gene calls are TRBV2 and TRBJ2-6; 7 bases align to TRBD1. CDR1 and CDR2 (germline): SNHLY, FYNNEI. J was trimmed by 4 bases and V by 7 bases; bases with no gene match: 10. The CDR3 is made up of 16 amino acids. The CDR3 coding sequence is TGTGCCAGCACCGACAAGACAGGGCTGGGGGCCAACGTCCTGACTTTC. Encoded protein: CASTDKTGLGANVLTF.

The gene calls are TRBV6-5 and TRBJ2-7; TRBD1 matches at 9 bases. Germline V lookup: CDR1 MNHEY, CDR2 SVGAGI. V shed 8 bases, J shed 11 bases, and the junction held 4 bases outside the gene matches. The CDR3 has 10 residues. CDR3 sequence (DNA): TGTGCCAGCGAGGGGACAGGGAAGTACTTC. Amino acids: CASEGTGKYF.

The genes are TRBV6-1 and TRBJ1-1; D is unclear. Per the germline V gene, CDR1 is MNHNS and CDR2 is SASEGT. V was trimmed by 1 base and J by 10 bases, leaving 13 bases between them. CDR3 length: 13 residues. CDR3 loop: CASSEERGSTAFF. Here the CDR3 DNA reads TGTGCCAGCAGTGAAGAGCGTGGCAGCACAGCTTTCTTT.

This chain links TRBV7-8 with TRBJ2-3; 10 bases agree with TRBD2. The V gene's germline CDR1 is SGHVS and CDR2 FQNEAQ. The CDR3 is 14 residues long. The V gene end was trimmed by 4 bases and the J gene end by 8 bases; junction bases not matched to a gene: 6. In DNA form, the CDR3 reads TGTGCCAGCAGCTGGACTAGCGGTACGGGTACGCAGTATTTT. It yields the protein CASSWTSGTGTQYF.

V is TRBV18 and J is TRBJ2-3, with a possible D match to TRBD2 (5 bases). Germline V gives CDR1 KGHSH, CDR2 LQKENI. The ends were cut back, 3 bases at V and 5 bases at J, with 12 bases in the middle. This CDR3 has 14 amino acids. CDR3 in amino acids: CASSPLGKGDTQYF. In DNA form, the CDR3 reads TGTGCCAGCTCACCTCTCGGGAAAGGAGATACGCAGTATTTT.

The chain recombines TRBV24-1 with TRBJ2-2, with TRBD1 identical over 11 bases. Germline V gives CDR1 KGHDR, CDR2 SFDVKD. Trimming at V came to 3 bases and at J to 4 bases, leaving 9 bases not matched to a gene. The length of the CDR3 is 18 residues. The CDR3 spells CATSDTRDRGSGTGELFF. The CDR3 region has the DNA TGTGCCACCAGTGATACCCGGGACAGGGGGTCGGGCACCGGGGAGCTGTTTTTT.

The chain couples TRBV7-2 to TRBJ2-1, with D possibly matching TRBD1 (6 bases). Per germline, CDR1 SGHTA and CDR2 FQGNSA. V was clipped by 5 bases and J by 6 bases, with 17 bases between them. The CDR3 is 15 amino acids. The CDR3 DNA reads as TGTGCCAGCAGCCAGGGCAGGGGTGGGGGCAATGAGCAGTTCTTC. Translation: CASSQGRGGGNEQFF.

V gene TRBV19 combines with J gene TRBJ1-5; 10 bases map to TRBD1. Unmatched junction bases numbered 13, after V lost 7 bases and J lost 4 bases. This CDR3 comprises 17 residues. CDR1 LNHDA and CDR2 SQIVND come from the germline V gene (reference sequence). CDR3 in amino acids: CASTETLGQGRNQPQHF. CDR3 sequence (DNA): TGTGCCAGTACCGAGACCTTGGGACAGGGGAGGAATCAGCCCCAGCATTTT.

This rearrangement joins TRBV6-2 or TRBV6-3 to TRBJ1-1; TRBD1 aligns across 7 bases. The CDR3 is 11 residues long. The J segment lost 9 bases and the V segment lost 6 bases, leaving 4 bases of the junction unmatched. CDR1 is MNHEY and CDR2 is SVGEGT in the germline V gene. DNA of the CDR3: TGTGCCAGCAGCGACAGGGAACAAGCTTTCTTT. It codes for CASSDREQAFF.

This chain connects TRBV7-3 to TRBJ2-1; tentative D call: TRBD2 (6 bases). The CDR3 totals 16 residues. The V gene's germline CDR1 is SGHTA and CDR2 FQGTGA. V was clipped by 0 bases and J by 9 bases, with 18 bases between them. CDR3 nucleotide sequence: TGTGCCAGCAGCTTAACTTCAGCGGGTGGAGAGGTTGAGCAGTTCTTC. Protein sequence: CASSLTSAGGEVEQFF.

The V call is TRBV30, the J call TRBJ2-5; 11 bases are a match to TRBD1. CDR1 is GTSNPN, CDR2 SVGIG, per germline (reference sequence). The V gene end was trimmed by 1 base and the J gene end by 1 base; junction bases not matched to a gene: 5. CDR3 length: 16 amino acids. CDR3 coding DNA: TGTGCCTGGAGTGATAGGACAGGGGGCTTCCAAGAGACCCAGTACTTC. This gives the protein CAWSDRTGGFQETQYF.

The sample holds a few counts of this clone. This chain links TRBV4-1 with TRBJ1-6; 9 nucleotides line up with TRBD1. The CDR3 spans 16 residues. V gave up 7 bases and J gave up 6 bases; unmatched junction bases: 10. Germline-derived CDR1 and CDR2 are MGHRA and YSYEKL. CDR3 sequence (DNA): TGCGCCAGCACCCCGGGACAGGGCTTTCTTAATTCACCCCTCCACTTT. Its protein product is CASTPGQGFLNSPLHF.

The chain has TRBV28 and TRBJ1-3, with 11 bases fitting TRBD1. The junction had 3 bases not matched to a gene; V was cut back by 8 bases and J by 0 bases. The CDR3 extends over 15 amino acids. Germline assignment: CDR1 MDHEN and CDR2 SYDVKM. The CDR3 region has the DNA TGTGCCAGCGGACAGGGGGCTATCTCTGGAAACACCATATATTTT. Its translation is CASGQGAISGNTIYF.

The CDR3: CARGQTKNEKLFF. Here the CDR3 DNA reads TGTGCCAGAGGACAGACGAAGAATGAAAAACTGTTTTTT. This chain connects TRBV19 to TRBJ1-4, with a possible D match to TRBD1 (6 bases). The germline CDR1 and CDR2 sequences are LNHDA and SQIVND (reference sequence). This CDR3 contains 13 residues. With 9 bases removed from V and 5 bases from J, the gap between germline ends came to 13 bases.